The 7 T cell receptor beta chains below come from one sample, sequenced in a study of blood T cell repertoires in COVID-19. The repertoire was sequenced with immunoSEQ multiplex PCR; TCRdb's copy has only in-frame clones and lacks some. The sample holds about 140,000 clones, 65% to 85% seen once. Sequencing used peripheral blood. Receptor source: an older woman with acute or convalescent COVID-19.

This chain uses TRBV4-1 with TRBJ2-5, with 8 bases that match TRBD1. CDR1 is MGHRA and CDR2 is YSYEKL in the germline V gene. This CDR3 is built from 15 residues. Unmatched junction bases numbered 10, after V lost 1 base and J lost 9 bases. CDR3 in amino acids: CASSQVIRGRRAQYF. The CDR3, as DNA: TGCGCCAGCAGCCAAGTTATCAGGGGGCGAAGGGCCCAGTACTTC.

This rearrangement joins TRBV9 to TRBJ2-2, with 8 bases identical to TRBD1. The CDR3 covers 15 residues. CDR1 SGDLS and CDR2 YYNGEE come from the germline V gene. V trimming: 3 bases; J trimming: 4 bases; junction bases outside the gene matches: 5. Written as DNA, the CDR3 is TGTGCCAGCAGCGGTGGACAGGGCCGCACCGGGGAGCTGTTTTTT. Translation gives CASSGGQGRTGELFF.

DNA of the CDR3: TGTGCCAGCAGCTTAGGAGTTAGCGCAGATACGCAGTATTTT. It encodes CASSLGVSADTQYF. This chain links TRBV7-2 with TRBJ2-3, with TRBD2 as a possible D gene (5 bases). CDR3 length equals 14 residues. V was trimmed by 1 base and J by 4 bases, leaving 9 bases between them. In germline, CDR1 is SGHTA, CDR2 FQGNSA. Looking up the rest from reference TRBV7-2 and TRBJ2-3 gives the full variable domain: GAGVSQSPSNKVTEKGKDVELRCDPISGHTALYWYRQSLGQGLEFLIYFQGNSAPDKSGLPSDRFSAERTGGSVSTLTIQRTQQEDSAVYLCASSLGVSADTQYFGPGTRLTVL.

This chain connects TRBV27 to TRBJ1-3; possible D gene TRBD1, 6 bases. The CDR3 is made up of 15 amino acids. Between the trimmed V and J ends, which lost 6 bases and 3 bases, there was a span of 15 bases. Germline values: CDR1 MNHEY, CDR2 SMNVEV (reference sequence). The CDR3 DNA reads TGTGCCAGCAGCGATCTTCAGGGGTTTGGAAACACCATATATTTT. Translated, it gives CASSDLQGFGNTIYF.

The rearrangement links TRBV28 to TRBJ1-2; possible D gene TRBD1, 5 bases. Deletions cut 6 bases from V and 4 bases from J, with 15 bases between. Germline lookup yields CDR1 MDHEN and CDR2 SYDVKM. The CDR3 is made up of 14 amino acids. Here the CDR3 reads CASRQGYPLYGYTF. The DNA for the CDR3 is TGTGCCAGCAGGCAGGGCTACCCCCTCTATGGCTACACCTTC.

The chain combines TRBV28 with TRBJ1-2, with D hard to call. Germline CDR1 and CDR2: MDHEN and SYDVKM. The CDR3 runs to 15 residues. Trimming cost V 7 bases and J 5 bases, with 20 bases left between them. The CDR3 DNA is TGTGCCAGCAACCTATGGGCAGCCTCCTATTATGGCTACACCTTC. Residues: CASNLWAASYYGYTF.

This chain connects TRBV19 to TRBJ2-4, with a possible D match to TRBD2 (7 bases). The CDR3 loop spans 14 amino acids. Germline loops: CDR1 LNHDA, CDR2 SQIVND (reference sequence). The V end was cut by 7 bases, the J end by 8 bases, with 18 bases between. The CDR3 here is CASIPPGRGDIQYF. The CDR3 coding sequence is TGTGCCAGTATCCCCCCAGGGAGGGGGGACATTCAGTACTTC.